The sequence of this T cell receptor (beta chain) was determined in a study of T cells in Graves' hyperthyroidism and ophthalmopathy. Study context: Peripheral blood was collected at initial diagnosis, before any treatment. General study findings and limits: Onset of ophthalmopathy came a median approximately 6.5 months after the model predicted it. Blood held most thyroid clonotypes expanded above 0.001 frequency.

This clonotype showed up many times. Antigen specificity is unknown. RNA transcripts yielded amplified TCR beta CDR3 regions. Researchers ran a first-round RT-PCR on the TCR CDR3 using the HTBI primer set. TCRdb re-analysed the multiplex PCR reads in MiXCR, keeping a single row per CDR3 protein. This sample has a few hundred thousand distinct CDR3 sequences, with approximately 13% found just once. Hyperthyroidism, newly diagnosed and lasting under 2 months, affected patients aged 18 to 65. The CDR3 is 14 amino acids. V lost 5 bases to trimming and J lost 0 bases, with 10 bases between them. Germline loops: CDR1 LGHDT, CDR2 YNNKEL (reference sequence).

The source of this sequence is a man aged 30 to 39 with Graves' hyperthyroidism that later progressed to Graves' ophthalmopathy. The genes are TRBV3-1 and TRBJ1-2; D is uncertain. The sample was blood. CDR3 loop: CASSTNEANYGYTF. For the CDR3, the DNA is TGTGCCAGCAGCACTAACGAGGCTAACTATGGCTACACCTTC.